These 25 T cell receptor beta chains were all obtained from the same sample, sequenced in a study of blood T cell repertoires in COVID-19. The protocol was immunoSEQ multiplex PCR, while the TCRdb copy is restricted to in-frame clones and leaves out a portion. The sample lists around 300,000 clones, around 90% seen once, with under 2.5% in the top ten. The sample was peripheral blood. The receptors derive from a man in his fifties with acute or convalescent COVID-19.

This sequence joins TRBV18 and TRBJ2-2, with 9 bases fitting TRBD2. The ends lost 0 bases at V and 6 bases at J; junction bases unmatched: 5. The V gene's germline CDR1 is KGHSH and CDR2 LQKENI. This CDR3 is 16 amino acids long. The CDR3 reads CASSPPRGGSAGELFF. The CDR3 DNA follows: TGTGCCAGCTCACCACCGCGGGGGGGTTCGGCCGGGGAGCTGTTTTTT. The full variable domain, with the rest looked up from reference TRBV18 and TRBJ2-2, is NAGVMQNPRHLVRRRGQEARLRCSPMKGHSHVYWYRQLPEEGLKFMVYLQKENIIDESGMPKERFSAEFPKEGPSILRIQQVVRGDSAAYFCASSPPRGGSAGELFFGEGSRLTVL.

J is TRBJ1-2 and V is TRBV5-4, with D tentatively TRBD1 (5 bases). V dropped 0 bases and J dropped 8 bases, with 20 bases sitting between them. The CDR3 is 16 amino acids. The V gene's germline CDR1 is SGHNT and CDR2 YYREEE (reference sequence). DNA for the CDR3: TGTGCCAGCAGCTTGGGACAGATCATCTCCCACCAGGGCTACACCTTC. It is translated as CASSLGQIISHQGYTF.

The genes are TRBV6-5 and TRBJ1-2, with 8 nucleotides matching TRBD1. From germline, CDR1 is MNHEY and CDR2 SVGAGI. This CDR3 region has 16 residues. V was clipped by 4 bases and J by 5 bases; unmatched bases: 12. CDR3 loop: CASSSVQGAQGYGYTF. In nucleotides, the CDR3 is TGTGCCAGCAGTTCCGTTCAGGGGGCGCAAGGGTATGGCTACACCTTC.

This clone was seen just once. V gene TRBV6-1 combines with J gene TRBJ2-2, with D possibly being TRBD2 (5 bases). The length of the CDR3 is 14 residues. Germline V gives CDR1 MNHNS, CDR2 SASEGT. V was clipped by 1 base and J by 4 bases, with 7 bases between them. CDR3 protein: CASSEGRVTGELFF. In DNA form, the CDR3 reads TGTGCCAGCAGTGAAGGGCGGGTCACCGGGGAGCTGTTTTTT.

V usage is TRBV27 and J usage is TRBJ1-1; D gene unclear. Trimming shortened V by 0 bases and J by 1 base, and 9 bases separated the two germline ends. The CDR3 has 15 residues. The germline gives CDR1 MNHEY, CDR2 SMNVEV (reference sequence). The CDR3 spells CASSLSFEGNTEAFF. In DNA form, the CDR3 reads TGTGCCAGCAGTTTATCCTTTGAGGGGAACACTGAAGCTTTCTTT.

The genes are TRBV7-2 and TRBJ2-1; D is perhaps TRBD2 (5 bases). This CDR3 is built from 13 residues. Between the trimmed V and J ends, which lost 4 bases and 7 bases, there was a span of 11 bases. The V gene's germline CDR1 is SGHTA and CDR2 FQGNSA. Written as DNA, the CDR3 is TGTGCCAGCAGCTGGGGAGTGGGTAATGAGCAGTTCTTC. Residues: CASSWGVGNEQFF.

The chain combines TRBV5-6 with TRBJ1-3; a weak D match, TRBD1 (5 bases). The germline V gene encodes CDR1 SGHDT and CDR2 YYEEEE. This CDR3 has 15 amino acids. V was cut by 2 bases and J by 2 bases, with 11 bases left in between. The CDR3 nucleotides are TGTGCCAGCAGCTTCGGGGGAAAGGCTGGAAACACCATATATTTT. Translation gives CASSFGGKAGNTIYF.

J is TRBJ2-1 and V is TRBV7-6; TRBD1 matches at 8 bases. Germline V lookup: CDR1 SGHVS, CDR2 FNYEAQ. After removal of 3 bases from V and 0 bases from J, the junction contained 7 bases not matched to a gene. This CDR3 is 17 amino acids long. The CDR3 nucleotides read TGTGCCAGCAGCTTTAGACAGGGGTTAAACTCCTACAATGAGCAGTTCTTC. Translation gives CASSFRQGLNSYNEQFF.

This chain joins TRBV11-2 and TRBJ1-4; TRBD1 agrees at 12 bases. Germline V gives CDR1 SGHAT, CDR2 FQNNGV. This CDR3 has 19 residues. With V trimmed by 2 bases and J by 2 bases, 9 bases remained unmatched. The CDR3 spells CASSLFLGTGGQTNEKLFF. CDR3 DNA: TGTGCCAGCAGCTTATTCCTCGGGACAGGGGGCCAGACTAATGAAAAACTGTTTTTT. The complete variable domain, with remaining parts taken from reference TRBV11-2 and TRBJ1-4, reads EAGVAQSPRYKIIEKRQSVAFWCNPISGHATLYWYQQILGQGPKLLIQFQNNGVVDDSQLPKDRFSAERLKGVDSTLKIQPAKLEDSAVYLCASSLFLGTGGQTNEKLFFGSGTQLSVL.

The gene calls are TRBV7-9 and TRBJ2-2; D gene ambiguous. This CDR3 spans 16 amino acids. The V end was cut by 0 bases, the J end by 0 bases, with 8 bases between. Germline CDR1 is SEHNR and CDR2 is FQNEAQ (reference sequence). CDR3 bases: TGTGCCAGCAGCTTAGCGAGACAATCGAACACCGGGGAGCTGTTTTTT. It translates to CASSLARQSNTGELFF.

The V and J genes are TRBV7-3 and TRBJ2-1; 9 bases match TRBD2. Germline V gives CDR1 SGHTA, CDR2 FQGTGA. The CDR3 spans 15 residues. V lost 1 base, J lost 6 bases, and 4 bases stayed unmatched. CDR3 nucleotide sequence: TGTGCCAGCAGCTTAATGGCGGGGGGGCCCAATGAGCAGTTCTTC. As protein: CASSLMAGGPNEQFF.

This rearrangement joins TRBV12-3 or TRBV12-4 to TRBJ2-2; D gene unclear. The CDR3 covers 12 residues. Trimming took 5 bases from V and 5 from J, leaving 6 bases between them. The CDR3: CASSISTGELFF. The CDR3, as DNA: TGTGCCAGCAGTATCTCGACCGGGGAGCTGTTTTTT.

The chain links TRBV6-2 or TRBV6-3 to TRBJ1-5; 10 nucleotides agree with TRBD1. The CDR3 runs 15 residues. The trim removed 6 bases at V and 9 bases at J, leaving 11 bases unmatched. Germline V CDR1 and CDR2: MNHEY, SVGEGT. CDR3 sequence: CASSNRDRGEGPQHF. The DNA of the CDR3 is TGTGCCAGCAGCAATCGGGACAGGGGAGAGGGGCCCCAGCATTTT.

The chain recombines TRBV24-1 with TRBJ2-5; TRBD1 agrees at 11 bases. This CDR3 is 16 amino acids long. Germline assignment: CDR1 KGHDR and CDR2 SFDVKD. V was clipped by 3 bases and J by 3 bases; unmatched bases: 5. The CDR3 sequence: CATSDGDRGVEETQYF. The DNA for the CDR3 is TGTGCCACCAGTGATGGGGACAGGGGGGTCGAAGAGACCCAGTACTTC.

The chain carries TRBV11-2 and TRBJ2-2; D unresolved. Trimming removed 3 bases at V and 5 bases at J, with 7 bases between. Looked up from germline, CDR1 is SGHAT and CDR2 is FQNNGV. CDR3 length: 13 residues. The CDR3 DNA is TGTGCCAGCAGCTTTCATCGGACCGGGGAGCTGTTTTTT. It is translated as CASSFHRTGELFF.

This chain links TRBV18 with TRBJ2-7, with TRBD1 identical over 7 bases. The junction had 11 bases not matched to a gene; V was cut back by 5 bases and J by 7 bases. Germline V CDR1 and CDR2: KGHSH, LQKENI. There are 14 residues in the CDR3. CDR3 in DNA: TGTGCCAGCTCATTCGACAGGGCCACGAGGGAGCAGTACTTC. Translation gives CASSFDRATREQYF.

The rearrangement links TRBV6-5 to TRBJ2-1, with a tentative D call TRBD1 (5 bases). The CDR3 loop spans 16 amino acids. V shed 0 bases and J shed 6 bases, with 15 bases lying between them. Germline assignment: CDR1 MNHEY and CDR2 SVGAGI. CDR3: CASSYSRPRQGNEQFF. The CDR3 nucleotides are TGTGCCAGCAGTTACTCGAGACCCCGGCAGGGCAATGAGCAGTTCTTC.

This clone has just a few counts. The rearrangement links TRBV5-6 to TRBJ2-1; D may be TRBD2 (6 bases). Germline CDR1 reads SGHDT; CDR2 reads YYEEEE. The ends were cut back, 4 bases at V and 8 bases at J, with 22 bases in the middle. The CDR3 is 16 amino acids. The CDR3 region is CASSPVGTPGPHEQFF. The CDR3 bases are TGTGCCAGCAGCCCGGTGGGGACTCCCGGACCCCATGAGCAGTTCTTC.

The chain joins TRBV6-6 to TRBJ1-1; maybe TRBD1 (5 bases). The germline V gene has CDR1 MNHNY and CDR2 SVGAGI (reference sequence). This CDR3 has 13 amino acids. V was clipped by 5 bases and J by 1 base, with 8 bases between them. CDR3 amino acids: CASSTDRNTEAFF. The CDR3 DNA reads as TGTGCCAGCAGTACTGACAGGAACACTGAAGCTTTCTTT.

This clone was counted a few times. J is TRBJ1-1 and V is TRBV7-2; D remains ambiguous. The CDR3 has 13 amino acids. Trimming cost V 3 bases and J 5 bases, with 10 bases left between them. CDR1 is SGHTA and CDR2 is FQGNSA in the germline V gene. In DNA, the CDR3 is TGTGCCAGCAGCTTGACGGGAAGAACTGAAGCTTTCTTT. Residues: CASSLTGRTEAFF.

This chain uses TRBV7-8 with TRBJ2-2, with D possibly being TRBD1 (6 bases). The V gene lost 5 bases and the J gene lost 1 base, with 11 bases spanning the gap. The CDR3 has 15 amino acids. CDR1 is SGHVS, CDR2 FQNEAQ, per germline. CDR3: CASSVIRGNTGELFF. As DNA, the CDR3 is TGTGCCAGCAGCGTCATCAGGGGGAACACCGGGGAGCTGTTTTTT. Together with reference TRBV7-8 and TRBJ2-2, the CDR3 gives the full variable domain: GAGVSQSPRYKVAKRGQDVALRCDPISGHVSLFWYQQALGQGPEFLTYFQNEAQLDKSGLPSDRFFAERPEGSVSTLKIQRTQQEDSAVYLCASSVIRGNTGELFFGEGSRLTVL.

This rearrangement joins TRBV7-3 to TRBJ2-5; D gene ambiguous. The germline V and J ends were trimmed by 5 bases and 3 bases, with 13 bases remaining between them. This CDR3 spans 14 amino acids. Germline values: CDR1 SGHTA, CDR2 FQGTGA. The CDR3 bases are TGTGCCAGCAGCGCCTTCGGTGGTGAAGAGACCCAGTACTTC. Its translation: CASSAFGGEETQYF.

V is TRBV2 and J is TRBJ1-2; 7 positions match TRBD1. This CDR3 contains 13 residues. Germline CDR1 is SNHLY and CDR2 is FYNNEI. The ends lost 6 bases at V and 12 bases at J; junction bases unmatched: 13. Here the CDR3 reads CASSALRQGRDTF. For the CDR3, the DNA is TGTGCCAGCAGCGCTCTCCGACAGGGAAGGGACACCTTC.

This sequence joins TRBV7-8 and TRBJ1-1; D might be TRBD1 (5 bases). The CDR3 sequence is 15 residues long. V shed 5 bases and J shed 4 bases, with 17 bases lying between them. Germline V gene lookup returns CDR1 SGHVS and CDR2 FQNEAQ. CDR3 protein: CASSLPGGGVTEAFF. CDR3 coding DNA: TGTGCCAGCAGCCTCCCGGGGGGAGGTGTCACTGAAGCTTTCTTT.

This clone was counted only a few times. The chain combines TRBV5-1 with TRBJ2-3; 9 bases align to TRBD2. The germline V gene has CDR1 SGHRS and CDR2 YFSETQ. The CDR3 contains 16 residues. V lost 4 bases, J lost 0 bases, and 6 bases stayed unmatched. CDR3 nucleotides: TGCGCCAGCAGCCCAGGGACTAGCAGCAGCACAGATACGCAGTATTTT. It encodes CASSPGTSSSTDTQYF.